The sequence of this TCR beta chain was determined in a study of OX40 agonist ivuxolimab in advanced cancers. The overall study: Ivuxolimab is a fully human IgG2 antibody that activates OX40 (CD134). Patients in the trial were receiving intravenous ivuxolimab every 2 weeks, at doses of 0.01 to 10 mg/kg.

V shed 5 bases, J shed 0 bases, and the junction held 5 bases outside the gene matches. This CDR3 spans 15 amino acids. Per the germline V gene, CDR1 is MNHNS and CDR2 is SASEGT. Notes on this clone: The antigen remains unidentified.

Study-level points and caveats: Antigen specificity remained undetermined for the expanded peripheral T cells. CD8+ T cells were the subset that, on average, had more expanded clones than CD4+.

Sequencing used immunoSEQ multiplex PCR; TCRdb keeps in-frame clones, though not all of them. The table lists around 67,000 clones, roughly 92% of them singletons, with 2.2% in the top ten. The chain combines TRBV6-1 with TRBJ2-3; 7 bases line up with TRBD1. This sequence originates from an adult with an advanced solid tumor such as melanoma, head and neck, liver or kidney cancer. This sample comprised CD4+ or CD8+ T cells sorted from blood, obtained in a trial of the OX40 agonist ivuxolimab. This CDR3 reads CASSLTGESTDTQYF. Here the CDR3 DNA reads TGTGCCAGCAGTCTTACAGGGGAAAGCACAGATACGCAGTATTTT.